This T cell receptor beta chain was retrieved from a study of cytomegalovirus exposure and HLA in healthy donors. The study's findings and limits: High sensitivity and specificity were reportedly achieved when the classifier diagnosed cytomegalovirus status.

Primers for the PCR totalled 60 Vbeta and 13 Jbeta. Assay used: immunoSEQ multiplex PCR; TCRdb lists only in-frame clones, some missing. In the table there are tens of thousands of clones, 76% of which are singletons. The V gene's germline CDR1 is LNHDA and CDR2 SQIVND (reference sequence). This CDR3 contains 14 residues. V was pared by 5 bases and J by 5 bases, with 6 bases of the junction left unmatched. This clone was picked up a small number of times. Its antigen is unknown. This TCR was recovered from a woman younger than 45 in good health and CMV-seropositive. Material for sequencing was PBMCs. The rearrangement joins TRBV19 to TRBJ2-1; 7 bases line up with TRBD2. The DNA of the CDR3 is TGTGCCAGTAGTTGGGGAGGGTACGACAATGAGCAGTTCTTC. Protein: CASSWGGYDNEQFF.